What follows are 13 T cell receptor beta chains derived from one specimen sequenced in a study of blood T cell repertoires in COVID-19. Clones were read by immunoSEQ multiplex PCR, and TCRdb kept only the in-frame ones, dropping some. In the table there are 160,000 or so clones, about 80% of which are singletons. Sequencing used PBMCs or T cells enriched from blood (not recorded which). Receptor source: a woman aged 60-75 years who had recovered from COVID-19.

This CDR3 is CASSYSQGTYQPQHF. The CDR3, as DNA: TGTGCCAGCAGTTACTCTCAGGGGACCTATCAGCCCCAGCATTTT. V usage is TRBV6-2 or TRBV6-3 and J usage is TRBJ1-5; possibly TRBD1 for D (6 bases). Germline V lookup: CDR1 MNHEY, CDR2 SVGEGT. The CDR3 is 15 amino acids. With 0 bases removed from V and 5 bases from J, the gap between germline ends came to 11 bases.

The chain has TRBV27 and TRBJ2-1; D may be TRBD2 (7 bases). Between the trimmed V and J ends, which lost 4 bases and 5 bases, there was a span of 18 bases. This CDR3 contains 16 residues. CDR1 and CDR2 (germline): MNHEY, SMNVEV (reference sequence). This CDR3 reads CASSSSVPGGHNEQFF. DNA of the CDR3: TGTGCCAGCAGTTCGTCCGTCCCGGGGGGCCACAATGAGCAGTTCTTC.

This chain joins TRBV4-1 and TRBJ2-7, with TRBD2 as a possible D gene (6 bases). V was trimmed by 3 bases and J by 4 bases, leaving 16 bases between them. CDR3 size: 15 residues. CDR1 is MGHRA and CDR2 is YSYEKL in the germline V gene. CDR3 protein: CASSHSTSGVYEQYF. CDR3 bases: TGCGCCAGCAGCCATTCAACGTCGGGGGTGTACGAGCAGTACTTC.

The V call is TRBV3-1 (or the pseudogene TRBV3-2), the J call TRBJ2-1; 7 bases match TRBD2. This CDR3 is 14 amino acids long. The germline gives CDR1 LGHDT, CDR2 YNNKEL (reference sequence). Trimming at V came to 5 bases and at J to 4 bases, leaving 5 bases not matched to a gene. Here the CDR3 reads CASSARRGYNEQFF. CDR3 in DNA: TGTGCCAGCAGCGCTAGGCGGGGGTACAATGAGCAGTTCTTC.

The chain is built from TRBV27 and TRBJ1-2; D is possibly TRBD1 (6 bases). The CDR3 is 14 amino acids. Trimming cost V 0 bases and J 5 bases, with 10 bases left between them. From germline, CDR1 is MNHEY and CDR2 SMNVEV (reference sequence). In nucleotides, the CDR3 is TGTGCCAGCAGTTTATCCCGACAGGATTATGGCTACACCTTC. This encodes CASSLSRQDYGYTF.

The rearrangement uses TRBV9 and TRBJ2-1; no clear D. The CDR3 loop spans 14 amino acids. V lost 0 bases and J 4 bases, leaving 8 bases between the germline ends. Germline lookup yields CDR1 SGDLS and CDR2 YYNGEE. CDR3 amino acids: CASSVATTYNEQFF. In DNA, the CDR3 is TGTGCCAGCAGCGTAGCTACTACGTACAATGAGCAGTTCTTC. The whole variable domain, remainder taken from reference TRBV9 and TRBJ2-1, is DSGVTQTPKHLITATGQRVTLRCSPRSGDLSVYWYQQSLDQGLQFLIQYYNGEERAKGNILERFSAQQFPDLHSELNLSSLELGDSALYFCASSVATTYNEQFFGPGTRLTVL.

The J gene is TRBJ1-2, the V gene TRBV7-9, with 7 bases identical to TRBD1. V trimming: 6 bases; J trimming: 0 bases; junction bases outside the gene matches: 7. The CDR3 loop spans 15 amino acids. Germline CDR1 SEHNR, CDR2 FQNEAQ (reference sequence). This CDR3 reads CASRSTGAANYGYTF. CDR3 DNA sequence: TGTGCCAGCAGATCTACAGGGGCCGCTAACTATGGCTACACCTTC.

This chain links TRBV5-1 with TRBJ2-7, with TRBD1 matching over 12 bases. The CDR3 is made up of 14 amino acids. CDR1 is SGHRS and CDR2 is YFSETQ in the germline V gene. V was clipped by 5 bases and J by 7 bases; unmatched bases: 7. The CDR3 region has the DNA TGCGCCAGCAGTACCGGGACAGGGGGCCGAGAGCAGTACTTC. Translated: CASSTGTGGREQYF. Filled out from reference TRBV5-1 and TRBJ2-7, the complete variable domain reads KAGVTQTPRYLIKTRGQQVTLSCSPISGHRSVSWYQQTPGQGLQFLFEYFSETQRNKGNFPGRFSGRQFSNSRSEMNVSTLELGDSALYLCASSTGTGGREQYFGPGTRLTVT.

This chain uses TRBV5-6 with TRBJ1-2; the D is unclear. Germline loops: CDR1 SGHDT, CDR2 YYEEEE. V was trimmed by 1 base and J by 3 bases, leaving 13 bases between them. This CDR3 has 15 residues. DNA for the CDR3: TGTGCCAGCAGCTTGCTTGGCGCGGGAGACTATGGCTACACCTTC. It is translated as CASSLLGAGDYGYTF.

The gene calls are TRBV18 and TRBJ1-5; 8 positions agree with TRBD1. Germline V gene sequence: CDR1 KGHSH, CDR2 LQKENI. The ends lost 6 bases at V and 4 bases at J; junction bases unmatched: 5. CDR3 length: 14 amino acids. The CDR3 nucleotides are TGTGCCAGCTCGCTCGGGGACAGGAATCAGCCCCAGCATTTT. This sequence encodes CASSLGDRNQPQHF.

Here the CDR3 reads CASKGDKIGTGLRDGNQPQHF. Written as DNA, the CDR3 is TGTGCCAGCAAGGGAGACAAGATCGGGACAGGGCTCCGTGATGGGAATCAGCCCCAGCATTTT. The gene calls are TRBV2 and TRBJ1-5; 9 bases line up with TRBD1. The V gene's germline CDR1 is SNHLY and CDR2 FYNNEI. CDR3 size: 21 residues. Trimming cost V 7 bases and J 4 bases; bases outside gene matches: 26.

V and J are TRBV21-1 and TRBJ2-4; TRBD1 is the table's D call and was not checked against the DNA. TRBV21-1 is assigned pseudogene status. This CDR3 region has 14 residues. Here the CDR3 DNA reads TGTGCCAGCAGCAAGGGTCACAGGGCTTACATTCAGTACTTC. This sequence encodes CASSKGHRAYIQYF.

The chain carries TRBV14 and TRBJ2-1; 8 bases match TRBD1. Germline V gene lookup returns CDR1 SGHDN and CDR2 FVKESK. The CDR3 has 14 amino acids. J lost 8 bases, V lost 3 bases, and 6 bases had no gene match. In nucleotides, the CDR3 is TGTGCCAGCAGCCAGGACGCAGGGGGCGATGAGCAGTTCTTC. It specifies CASSQDAGGDEQFF.